These T cell receptor beta chains were read from a single sample in a study of T cell repertoires in cytomegalovirus infection. Which antigens these TCRs recognize remains unknown. TCRdb fed the reads into MiXCR, producing one record per CDR3 protein. The sample has more than 20,000 distinct CDR3 sequences, over 40% seen once; the top ten hold around 96%. The starting material was CD8+ T cells from cultured PBMCs, obtained from culture after CMV antigen stimulation. The source is a human donor in good health (CMV status not recorded). Some clones in this sample may be carry-over from other donors' samples. The conserved cysteine and the conserved F or W are not part of the CDR3 here.

CDR3	V	J
ASSQGNQPQH	TRBV7-2	TRBJ1-5
ASSPTAGDHNEQF	TRBV6-4	TRBJ2-1
ASSLDQLNTEAF	TRBV7-8	TRBJ1-1
ASSLKTVNTEAF	TRBV7-2	TRBJ1-1
AWSAVDSFGGQY	TRBV30	TRBJ2-7
ASWDSLNQETQY	TRBV27	TRBJ2-5
ASSERLLAGGELF	TRBV25-1	TRBJ2-2
ASRTSGNEQF	TRBV12-3/TRBV12-4	TRBJ2-1
ASSPGQGPVDSPLH	TRBV27	TRBJ1-6
ASSLVIGLNQPQH	TRBV7-6	TRBJ1-5
ASSSPGQGYEQY	TRBV7-2	TRBJ2-7
AISESIEAGGPSNEQF	TRBV10-3	TRBJ2-1
ASSLTSGSDEQF	TRBV7-7	TRBJ2-1
ASSVAGTASYEQY	TRBV9	TRBJ2-7
ASSYSSRGSYNEQF	TRBV6-2/TRBV6-3	TRBJ2-1
ASSPKAGELF	TRBV18	TRBJ2-2
ASSRNGLDKKLF	TRBV6-1	TRBJ1-4
ASSPSPGRANTEAF	TRBV27	TRBJ1-1
ASSHTGDGTEAF	TRBV6-5	TRBJ1-1
ASSLDPLDSGNTEAF	TRBV7-6	TRBJ1-1
ASSRQQGYEQY	TRBV4-3	TRBJ2-7
ASSLTDRDSVNQPQH	TRBV7-2	TRBJ1-5
ASSRYRLANSLGAQY	TRBV13	TRBJ2-5
ASSFSPGGSEAF	TRBV12-3/TRBV12-4	TRBJ1-1
ASSARAGGPTDNEQF	TRBV9	TRBJ2-1
SARDHGEPSYNEQF	TRBV20-1	TRBJ2-1
ASSYTTNPEQY	TRBV7-8	TRBJ2-7
SGEQGAGTEAF	TRBV29-1	TRBJ1-1
ASQLQGINSPLH	TRBV11-2	TRBJ1-6
ASSLSGGDHTDTQY	TRBV7-6	TRBJ2-3
ASSLNPRDEQY	TRBV27	TRBJ2-7
ASSMWTGGYEQF	TRBV19	TRBJ2-1
AGGPVSLKVYEQH	TRBV2	TRBJ2-7
GSSIEGTGGDQPQH	TRBV28	TRBJ1-5
ASSTNGELF	TRBV7-8	TRBJ2-2
ASSVDRSRPWGNEKLF	TRBV19	TRBJ1-4
ASRGVLGGELF	TRBV12-3/TRBV12-4	TRBJ2-2
ASSGGQNTEAF	TRBV9	TRBJ1-1
ASSPSSGGVSSYEQY	TRBV18	TRBJ2-7
ASSNIERGETQY	TRBV7-6	TRBJ2-5
ASSLVSEVKGSTEAF	TRBV7-6	TRBJ1-1
ASSYSSTRGKDYGYT	TRBV6-2/TRBV6-3	TRBJ1-2
ASSTTFSYNEQF	TRBV27	TRBJ2-1
ASSPAWAGWSSYEQY	TRBV19	TRBJ2-7
ASSRVPGQDNQETQY	TRBV4-1	TRBJ2-5
ASSDSVFGEAF	TRBV6-6	TRBJ1-1
ATGRGDTQY	TRBV6-2/TRBV6-3	TRBJ2-3
ASSPRRQGEAF	TRBV7-8	TRBJ1-1
ASSLAGQGGVGAF	TRBV5-1	TRBJ1-1
ASSHGSGIPTGELF	TRBV7-6	TRBJ2-2
ASKDPGQSTGYT	TRBV5-1	TRBJ1-2
ASSFGQGVGQPQH	TRBV12-3/TRBV12-4	TRBJ1-5
ASSIRLGDETGELF	TRBV19	TRBJ2-2
ASSLGQGYEKLF	TRBV12-3/TRBV12-4	TRBJ1-4
ASSDGQGYEQY	TRBV27	TRBJ2-7
ASSLQGRVGELF	TRBV27	TRBJ2-2
ASSLDGLAGTTDTQY	TRBV5-1	TRBJ2-3
ASSLQDGTEAF	TRBV6-2/TRBV6-3	TRBJ1-1
ATRTGPSYNEQF	TRBV6-5	TRBJ2-1